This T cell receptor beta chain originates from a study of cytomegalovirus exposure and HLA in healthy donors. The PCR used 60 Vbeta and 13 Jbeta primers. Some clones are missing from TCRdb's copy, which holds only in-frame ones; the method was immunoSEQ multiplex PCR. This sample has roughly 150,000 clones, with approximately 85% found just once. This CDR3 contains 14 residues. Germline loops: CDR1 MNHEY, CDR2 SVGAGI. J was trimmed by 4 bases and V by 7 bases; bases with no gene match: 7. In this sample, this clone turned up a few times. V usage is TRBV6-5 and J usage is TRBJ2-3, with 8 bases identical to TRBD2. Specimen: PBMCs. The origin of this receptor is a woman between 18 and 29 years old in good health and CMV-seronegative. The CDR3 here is CASTIGLASDTQYF. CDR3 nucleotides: TGTGCCAGCACCATCGGACTAGCATCAGATACGCAGTATTTT.